These 6 T cell receptor beta chains came from one sample sequenced in a study of shared clonotypes between healthy human individuals. The table came from immunoSEQ multiplex PCR; TCRdb's copy has only in-frame clones and leaves some out. The table shows approximately 1,500,000 clones, with roughly 97% occurring only once. The sequencing input was naive CD4+ T cells sorted from blood. Subset meaning: CD45RA+ positively selected. These TCRs come from a man aged 25 to 40 in good health.

CDR3 region: CASSFDRDGYTF. CDR3 coding DNA: TGTGCCAGCAGCTTCGACAGGGATGGCTACACCTTC. The chain uses TRBV11-2 and TRBJ1-2, with 7 nucleotides matching TRBD1. V shed 3 bases, J shed 6 bases, and the junction held 1 base outside the gene matches. The CDR3 length is 12 residues. Germline V gene lookup returns CDR1 SGHAT and CDR2 FQNNGV.

This clone has only one observation. The chain joins TRBV5-1 to TRBJ2-1, with 11 nucleotides matching TRBD2. V lost 2 bases and J lost 0; bases outside the gene matches: 19. CDR1 is SGHRS and CDR2 is YFSETQ in the germline V gene. The CDR3 is 22 amino acids. The chain's CDR3 is CASSFGSLAGGDPSHSYNEQFF. The CDR3 coding sequence is TGCGCCAGCAGCTTTGGAAGTCTAGCGGGAGGAGACCCCTCCCACTCCTACAATGAGCAGTTCTTC.

Regarding this clone: In the same sample, other DNA sequences code for this CDR3. The chain employs TRBV20-1 and TRBJ2-1; D gene uncertain. The CDR3 spans 11 residues. V lost 1 base, J lost 5 bases, and 3 bases lay in between. Germline V CDR1 and CDR2: DFQATT, SNEGSKA (reference sequence). CDR3 residues: CSARANNEQFF. Written as DNA, the CDR3 is TGCAGTGCTAGAGCGAACAATGAGCAGTTCTTC.

V usage is TRBV27 and J usage is TRBJ2-5, with D maybe TRBD1 (6 bases). The V end was cut by 5 bases, the J end by 7 bases, with 17 bases between. The CDR3 length is 14 residues. From germline, CDR1 is MNHEY and CDR2 SMNVEV (reference sequence). CDR3 region: CASSAHRAVGTQYF. CDR3 bases: TGTGCCAGCAGTGCCCACAGGGCGGTGGGGACCCAGTACTTC.

The CDR3 DNA sequence: TGCGCCAGCAGCCTCGGTCACGAGGGTGCAGATACGCAGTATTTT. Protein product: CASSLGHEGADTQYF. The chain has TRBV5-1 and TRBJ2-3; D might be TRBD2 (5 bases). The germline V gene has CDR1 SGHRS and CDR2 YFSETQ. V dropped 4 bases and J dropped 4 bases, with 16 bases sitting between them. The CDR3 covers 15 residues.

The rearrangement uses TRBV29-1 and TRBJ1-1; maybe TRBD1 (5 bases). The CDR3 has 13 residues. In germline, CDR1 is SQVTM, CDR2 ANQGSEA. The V gene lost 3 bases and the J gene lost 1 base, with 9 bases spanning the gap. The CDR3: CSVDNRRNTEAFF. CDR3 coding DNA: TGCAGCGTTGATAACAGGAGGAACACTGAAGCTTTCTTT.